Listed below are T cell receptor beta chains from one sample, sequenced in a study of resident and recirculating memory T cells in vitiligo. Profiling relied on immunoSEQ multiplex PCR, and the TCRdb table lists in-frame clones only, not all of them. The sample lists 40,000 to 45,000 clones, around 90% occurring once. Sequenced input: blood. These receptors came from a male donor with vitiligo. The CDR3 runs from the conserved cysteine through the conserved F or W. The D gene is left open where the match is weak. Size is omitted from some rows. Given values are once, few, many or a class for expanded clones.

TRBJ2-2 | NA | TRBV27 | TRBD1 | TGTGCCAGCACTTTCTCGTGGACAGGGGTAATCGGGGAGCTGTTTTTT | CASTFSWTGVIGELFF
TRBJ2-3 | NA | TRBV7-9 | TRBD2 | TGTGCCAGCAGCTCCTTCGGGGGGACGGGGTATACGCAGTATTTT | CASSSFGGTGYTQYF
TRBJ2-3 | NA | TRBV9 | NA | TGTGCCAGCAGCGTAGACGGAGTCTTAGATACGCAGTATTTT | CASSVDGVLDTQYF
TRBJ2-1 | once | TRBV4-3 | TRBD1 | TGCGCCAGCAGCCCACGACAGGGTTGGAATGAGCAGTTCTTC | CASSPRQGWNEQFF
TRBJ1-2 | NA | TRBV5-5 | NA | TGTGCCAGCAGCTTGGGAGATTACGGCTACACCTTC | CASSLGDYGYTF
TRBJ2-2 | NA | TRBV7-9 | NA | TGTGCCAGCAGTTGGGGGGACACCGGGGAGCTGTTTTTT | CASSWGDTGELFF
TRBJ1-5 | NA | TRBV6-6 | NA | TGTGCCAGCAGTGGAGACGAGACCCAGCATTTT | CASSGDETQHF
TRBJ2-5 | NA | TRBV2 | NA | TGTGCCAGCAGGATCTTCCAGCGACAAGAGACCCAGTACTTC | CASRIFQRQETQYF
TRBJ2-5 | NA | TRBV20-1 | NA | TGCAGTGCTAGTCACGGGGGGACCCAGTACTTC | CSASHGGTQYF
TRBJ1-2 | NA | TRBV7-2 | NA | TGTGCCAGCAGCCCCCAGGTAGCTAACTATGGCTACACCTTC | CASSPQVANYGYTF
TRBJ1-6 | large | TRBV28 | NA | TGTGCCAGCAGTTTAGGGGACACATATTCACCCCTCCACTTT | CASSLGDTYSPLHF
TRBJ2-1 | NA | TRBV7-3 | NA | TGTGCCAGCAGCTTAAATCCGGGACATCCCAATGAGCAGTTCTTC | CASSLNPGHPNEQFF
TRBJ1-1 | NA | TRBV4-3 | TRBD1 | TGCGCCAGCAGCCACTCCGTGGACAGGCCCACTGAAGCTTTCTTT | CASSHSVDRPTEAFF
TRBJ2-5 | NA | TRBV4-1 | NA | TGCGCCAGCAGCCAAGATGGCTTTCTAGGGACCCAGTACTTC | CASSQDGFLGTQYF
TRBJ1-1 | NA | TRBV5-1 | NA | TGCGCCAGCATGCAAGCCGGGAACACTGAAGCTTTCTTT | CASMQAGNTEAFF
TRBJ1-6 | NA | TRBV11-2 | NA | TGTGCCAGCAGCTTAGGGGCCGGGGGGACGGACAATTCACCCCTCCACTTT | CASSLGAGGTDNSPLHF
TRBJ2-5 | once | TRBV7-8 | TRBD1 | TGTGCCAGCAGCCCACGGGACAGGGGGCAAGAGACCCAGTACTTC | CASSPRDRGQETQYF
TRBJ2-7 | NA | TRBV19 | NA | TGTGCCAGTAGTAGAGACAGGGAGGTCCACTACGAGCAGTACTTC | CASSRDREVHYEQYF
TRBJ2-5 | NA | TRBV18 | NA | TGTGCCAGCTCAGCTCCGGGTCTGCTCGGTCAGACCCAGTACTTC | CASSAPGLLGQTQYF
TRBJ2-3 | NA | TRBV5-1 | NA | TGCGCCAGCAGCTTGGGGGGGCCAGATACGCAGTATTTT | CASSLGGPDTQYF
TRBJ1-3 | NA | TRBV5-5 | NA | TGTGCCAGCATGGACGGGGGGTATGGAAACACCATATATTTT | CASMDGGYGNTIYF
TRBJ2-5 | NA | TRBV9 | TRBD1 | TGTGCCAGCAGCGCCATAGGGGGCCGAGGAGAGACCCAGTACTTC | CASSAIGGRGETQYF
TRBJ2-7 | NA | TRBV30 | NA | TGTGCCTGGGGTAGGGAGGACGGAACGAGGGAGCAGTACTTC | CAWGREDGTREQYF
TRBJ2-3 | NA | TRBV6-5 | TRBD2 | TGTGCCAGCAGAAACCTAGCGGGGGGGCTACATACGCAGTATTTT | CASRNLAGGLHTQYF
TRBJ1-4 | NA | TRBV15 | TRBD1 | TGTGCCACCAGCCTACAGGGGGCTGGGGAAAAACTGTTTTTT | CATSLQGAGEKLFF
TRBJ2-7 | NA | TRBV19 | NA | TGTGCCAGTGCCGGAGGTTCTGCCTACGAGCAGTACTTC | CASAGGSAYEQYF
TRBJ2-1 | once | TRBV4-2 | TRBD2 | TGTGCCAGCAGCATACTAGCGGAAACATACAATGAGCAGTTCTTC | CASSILAETYNEQFF
TRBJ1-5 | NA | TRBV11-2 | NA | TGTGCCAGCAGCACAGGGCTCAATCAGCCCCAGCATTTT | CASSTGLNQPQHF
TRBJ2-1 | NA | TRBV5-4 | TRBD2 | TGTGCCAGCATGAGGACTAGCGAGTACAATGAGCAGTTCTTC | CASMRTSEYNEQFF
TRBJ2-5 | NA | TRBV4-2 | TRBD2 | TGTGCCAGCAGCCAAGAAAGACTAGCGGGGCAAGAGACCCAGTACTTC | CASSQERLAGQETQYF
TRBJ1-5 | NA | TRBV4-1 | TRBD1 | TGCGCCAGCAGCCAAGATCGTGGACAGGGGGTGAATCAGCCCCAGCATTTT | CASSQDRGQGVNQPQHF
TRBJ1-2 | NA | TRBV5-3 | NA | TGTGCCAGAAGCTTAGCGGTTCTTAACTATGGCTACACCTTC | CARSLAVLNYGYTF
TRBJ2-3 | NA | TRBV4-3 | TRBD2 | TGCGCCAGCAGCCAGCGGGGGGTTGGCACAGATACGCAGTATTTT | CASSQRGVGTDTQYF
TRBJ1-1 | NA | TRBV6-4 | NA | TGTGCCAGCAGTGACGAAGGGGATGCCACTGAAGCTTTCTTT | CASSDEGDATEAFF
TRBJ2-5 | NA | TRBV5-4 | NA | TGTGCCAGCAGCTTTGTTCCGGGGGAAGAGACCCAGTACTTC | CASSFVPGEETQYF
TRBJ1-4 | few | TRBV7-2 | NA | TGTGCCAGCAGCTTAGGCGGGTTTAATGAAAAACTGTTTTTT | CASSLGGFNEKLFF
TRBJ2-7 | NA | TRBV5-6 | NA | TGTGCCAGCAGCTGGAGGGGGCAGGTGACTGGGGAGCAGTACTTC | CASSWRGQVTGEQYF
TRBJ2-5 | NA | TRBV2 | TRBD1 | TGTGCCAGCGAGAGGGACAGGGGGTCCCAAGAGACCCAGTACTTC | CASERDRGSQETQYF
TRBJ1-5 | NA | TRBV27 | NA | TGTGCCAGCAGTTTGAGGCGGGGGAGTCAGCCCCAGCATTTT | CASSLRRGSQPQHF
TRBJ1-1 | NA | TRBV5-5 | NA | TGTGCCAGCAGCACCTCGGGGGGTACTGAAGCTTTCTTT | CASSTSGGTEAFF
TRBJ1-3 | NA | TRBV5-6 | NA | TGTGCCAGCAGTTGGTGGGGGCAAGACACCATATATTTT | CASSWWGQDTIYF
TRBJ2-7 | NA | TRBV7-2 | NA | TGTGCCAGCAGCCCCACGGCACCGGGCGAGCAGTACTTC | CASSPTAPGEQYF
TRBJ2-7 | NA | TRBV15 | TRBD1 | TGTGCCACCAGCAGGTTGACAGGGGTCAGCTTCTACGAGCAGTACTTC | CATSRLTGVSFYEQYF
TRBJ1-2 | NA | TRBV4-3 | TRBD1 | TGCGCCAGCGGGACAGGGAACTATGGCTACACCTTC | CASGTGNYGYTF
TRBJ2-2 | NA | TRBV18 | NA | TGTGCCAGCACCGTGACCGGACAGACAAACACCGGGGAGCTGTTTTTT | CASTVTGQTNTGELFF
TRBJ2-3 | NA | TRBV7-8 | NA | TGTGCCAGCAGCTTAGCGCTGTGGGTAGGAGGCACAGATACGCAGTATTTT | CASSLALWVGGTDTQYF
TRBJ1-2 | NA | TRBV7-9 | NA | TGTGCCAGCAGCTTAGTCCCCAGCTATGGCTACACCTTC | CASSLVPSYGYTF
TRBJ2-1 | NA | TRBV14 | NA | TGTGCCAGCAGCCACCTAGCGCGGGTAGCGAATGAGCAGTTCTTC | CASSHLARVANEQFF
TRBJ1-2 | NA | TRBV6-5 | NA | TGTGCCAGCAGTACCGCAGGGCGGGGTGGCTACACCTTC | CASSTAGRGGYTF
TRBJ1-1 | NA | TRBV30 | NA | TGTGCCTGGAGTGTCTTCAGGGCGAACACTGAAGCTTTCTTT | CAWSVFRANTEAFF
TRBJ2-3 | once | TRBV7-3 | NA | TGTGCCAGCAGCCGGGCGGGGCCAGATACGCAGTATTTT | CASSRAGPDTQYF
TRBJ2-2 | NA | TRBV19 | TRBD1 | TGTGCCAGTAGCCCGGGACAGGGTTACACCGGGGAGCTGTTTTTT | CASSPGQGYTGELFF